Described below is a single T cell receptor beta chain sequence and its context. Its antigen remains unknown. An end of the junction differs from the germline gene, which may be a read error. These data come from a study of beta chain features in type 1 diabetes. Study-level findings and limits: In comparison with healthy donors, patients had naive, central memory and Treg TCRB repertoires that appeared more similar. Short templates might get an advantage during PCR, and this would be equal in patients and controls.

Of the isolated RNA, all was reverse transcribed, and so the sequenced material was expressed TCRB transcripts. Clones were sequenced by immunoSEQ multiplex PCR, and TCRdb holds only the in-frame ones, with some missing. The data contain 10,000 to 15,000 clones, about half of them singletons. The CDR3 has 14 residues. CDR1 is SGHVS, CDR2 FNYEAQ, per germline. The TCR comes from a young man in good health. Sequencing was done on a sample of stem cell memory CD4+ T cells from blood. The rearrangement joins TRBV7-6 to TRBJ1-4; tentatively, D is TRBD1 (5 bases). CDR3 DNA sequence: TGTGCCAGCACCTTAGACAGTGCGAGTGAAAAACTGTTTTTT. Translating gives CASTLDSASEKLFF.